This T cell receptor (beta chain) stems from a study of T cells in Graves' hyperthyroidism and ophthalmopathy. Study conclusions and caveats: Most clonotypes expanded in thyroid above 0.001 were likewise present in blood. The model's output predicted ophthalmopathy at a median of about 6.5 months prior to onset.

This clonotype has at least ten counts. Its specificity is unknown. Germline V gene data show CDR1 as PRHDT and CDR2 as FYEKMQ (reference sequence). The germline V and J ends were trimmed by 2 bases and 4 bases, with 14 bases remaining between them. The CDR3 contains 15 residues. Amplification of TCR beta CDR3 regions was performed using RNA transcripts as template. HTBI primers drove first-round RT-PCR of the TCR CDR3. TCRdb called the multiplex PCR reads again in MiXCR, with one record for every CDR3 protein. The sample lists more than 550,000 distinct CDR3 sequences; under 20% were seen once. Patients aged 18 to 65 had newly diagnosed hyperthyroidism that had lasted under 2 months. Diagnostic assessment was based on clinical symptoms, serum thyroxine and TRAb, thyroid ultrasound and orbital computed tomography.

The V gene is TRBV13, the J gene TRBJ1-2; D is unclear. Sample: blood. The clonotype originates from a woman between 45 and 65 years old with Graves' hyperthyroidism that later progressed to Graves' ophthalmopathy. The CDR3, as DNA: TGTGCCAGCAGCTTAAGCCAGCCTTCAGGCTATGGCTACACCTTC. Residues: CASSLSQPSGYGYTF.